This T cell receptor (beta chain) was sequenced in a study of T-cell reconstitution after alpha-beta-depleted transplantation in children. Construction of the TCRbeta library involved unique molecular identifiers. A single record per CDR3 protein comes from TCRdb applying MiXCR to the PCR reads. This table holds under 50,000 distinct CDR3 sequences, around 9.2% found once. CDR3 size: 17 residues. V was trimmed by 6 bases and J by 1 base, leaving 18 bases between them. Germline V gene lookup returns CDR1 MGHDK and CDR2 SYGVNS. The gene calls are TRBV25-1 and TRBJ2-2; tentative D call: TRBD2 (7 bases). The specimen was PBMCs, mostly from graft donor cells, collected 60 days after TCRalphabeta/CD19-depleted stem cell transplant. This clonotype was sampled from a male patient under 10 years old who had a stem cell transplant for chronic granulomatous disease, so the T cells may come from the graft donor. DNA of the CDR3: TGTGCCAGCAGCTCCGCGAGGGGGAGGGGGAACACCGGGGAGCTGTTTTTT. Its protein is CASSSARGRGNTGELFF. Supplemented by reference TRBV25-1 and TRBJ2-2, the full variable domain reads EADIYQTPRYLVIGTGKKITLECSQTMGHDKMYWYQQDPGMELHLIHYSYGVNSTEKGDLSSESTVSRIRTEHFPLTLESARPSHTSQYLCASSSARGRGNTGELFFGEGSRLTVL.